This T cell receptor beta chain appears in the sequencing data of a study of cytomegalovirus exposure and HLA in healthy donors. PCR involved 60 Vbeta and 13 Jbeta primers. The data were produced by immunoSEQ multiplex PCR, yet TCRdb's version contains in-frame clones alone and is incomplete. The table lists 90,000 to 120,000 clones, around three quarters of them singletons. Germline CDR1 reads SGHNT; CDR2 reads YYREEE (reference sequence). The V and J ends lost 3 bases and 1 base respectively, with 19 bases between them. The length of the CDR3 is 17 residues. Sequenced: PBMCs. This receptor was taken from a woman in her forties in good health and CMV-seronegative. V gene TRBV5-4 combines with J gene TRBJ1-1, with D possibly TRBD1 on 5 matching bases. In nucleotides, the CDR3 is TGTGCCAGCAGCTCACCGACCGGAGCAGGGAAGAACACTGAAGCTTTCTTT. This sequence encodes CASSSPTGAGKNTEAFF.